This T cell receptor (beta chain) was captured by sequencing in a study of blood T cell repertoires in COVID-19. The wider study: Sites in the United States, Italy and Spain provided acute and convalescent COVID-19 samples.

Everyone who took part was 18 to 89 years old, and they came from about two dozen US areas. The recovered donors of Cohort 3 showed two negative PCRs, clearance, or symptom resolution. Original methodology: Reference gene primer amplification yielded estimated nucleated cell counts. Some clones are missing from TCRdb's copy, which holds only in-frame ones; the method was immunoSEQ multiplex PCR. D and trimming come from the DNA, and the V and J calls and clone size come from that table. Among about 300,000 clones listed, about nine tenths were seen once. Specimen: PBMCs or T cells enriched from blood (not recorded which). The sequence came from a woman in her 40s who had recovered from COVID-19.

CDR3: CASSLEGLGENTEAFF. In nucleotides, the CDR3 is TGCGCCAGCAGCTTGGAGGGGCTCGGAGAAAACACTGAAGCTTTCTTT. The V call is TRBV5-1, the J call TRBJ1-1; maybe TRBD1 (5 bases). Trimming left V 0 bases short and J 2 bases short, with 14 bases between. Germline V gene sequence: CDR1 SGHRS, CDR2 YFSETQ. The length of the CDR3 is 16 residues.